This TCR beta chain was identified in a study of relationships among human T cell subsets. Study-wide results and limits: Regulatory and Th2 subsets had few clones over 100 reads, unlike CD8+ cytotoxic cells. The seven subsets showed no significant differences in gene usage or CDR3 length. A CD4+CD8+ double-positive population could not be excluded by bead sorting.

The CDR3 has 12 amino acids. Per the germline V gene, CDR1 is SQVTM and CDR2 is ANQGSEA. V was clipped by 3 bases and J by 7 bases, with 10 bases between them. Remarks on this clonotype: Its antigen is still unknown.

From mRNA, alpha and beta CDR3 regions were amplified using semiquantitative ARM-PCR. ARM-PCR used tagged nested gene-specific primers, then communal superprimers for exponential amplification. In TCRdb, the multiplex PCR reads were re-called with MiXCR into one record per CDR3 protein. Of 8,000 to 10,000 distinct CDR3 sequences in the sample, roughly 54% were seen once. Memory T cells were selected with anti-CD45RO beads from the CD45RA-negative fraction. V is TRBV29-1 and J is TRBJ2-1; no clear D gene. What was sequenced was memory T cells sorted from blood. The receptor was isolated from a man aged 35-49 years in good health. The CDR3 loop is CSVDGYTNEQFF. DNA of the CDR3: TGCAGCGTTGACGGTTACACGAATGAGCAGTTCTTC.